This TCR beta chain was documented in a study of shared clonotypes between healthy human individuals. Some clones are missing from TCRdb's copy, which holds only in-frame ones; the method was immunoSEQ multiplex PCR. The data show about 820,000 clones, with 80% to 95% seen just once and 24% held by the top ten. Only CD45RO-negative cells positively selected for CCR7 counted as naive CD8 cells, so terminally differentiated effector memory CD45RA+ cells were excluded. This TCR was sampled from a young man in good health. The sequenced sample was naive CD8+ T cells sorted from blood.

As DNA, the CDR3 is TGCGCCAGCAGCCCAGGAGCCTCGGGGAACAATGAGCAGTTCTTC. This translates into CASSPGASGNNEQFF. J is TRBJ2-1 and V is TRBV4-1; a weak D match, TRBD2 (5 bases). Germline-derived CDR1 and CDR2 are MGHRA and YSYEKL. The CDR3 runs 15 residues. The V end lost 4 bases, the J end lost 5 bases, and 15 bases lay between the germline ends.